These 13 T cell receptor beta chains were sequenced from one sample in a study of blood T cell repertoires in COVID-19. The assay was immunoSEQ multiplex PCR, and TCRdb's table has in-frame clones only and misses some. The sample shows 450,000 to 500,000 clones, about nine tenths of them seen only once. Sequencing input: PBMCs or T cells enriched from blood (not recorded which). These receptors all stem from a woman between 18 and 29 years old who had recovered from COVID-19.

The sample holds a few counts of this clone. The rearrangement uses TRBV5-1 and TRBJ1-1, with D tentatively TRBD1 (5 bases). The CDR3 is 12 residues long. CDR1 SGHRS and CDR2 YFSETQ come from the germline V gene. Trimming stripped 4 bases from V and 7 bases from J, with 11 bases between. CDR3 protein: CASSAGTREAFF. The CDR3 bases are TGCGCCAGCAGCGCGGGGACTCGTGAAGCTTTCTTT.

The chain links TRBV7-9 to TRBJ2-1; 9 bases agree with TRBD2. Germline values: CDR1 SEHNR, CDR2 FQNEAQ (reference sequence). V was pared by 4 bases and J by 2 bases, with 12 bases of the junction left unmatched. This CDR3 region has 18 residues. This CDR3 reads CASSSFRELAGPYNEQFF. DNA for the CDR3: TGTGCCAGCAGCTCCTTCAGGGAACTAGCGGGCCCCTACAATGAGCAGTTCTTC.

In this sample, this clone turned up once. V gene TRBV27 combines with J gene TRBJ2-1; 9 nucleotides agree with TRBD1. V lost 2 bases and J lost 1; bases outside the gene matches: 0. CDR3 length equals 15 residues. CDR1 and CDR2 from the germline V gene are MNHEY and SMNVEV (reference sequence). CDR3: CASSLGTGSYNEQFF. The CDR3 DNA reads as TGTGCCAGCAGTTTAGGGACAGGGTCCTACAATGAGCAGTTCTTC.

The rearrangement joins TRBV25-1 to TRBJ2-7; 11 bases match TRBD2. J gave up 0 bases and V 7 bases, and 8 bases lay outside the gene matches. CDR1 and CDR2 (germline): MGHDK, SYGVNS. There are 16 residues in the CDR3. The CDR3 here is CASTGHLAGGSYEQYF. The CDR3 nucleotides are TGTGCCAGCACCGGCCACCTAGCGGGGGGCTCCTACGAGCAGTACTTC.

The V call is TRBV28, the J call TRBJ1-6; 9 bases align to TRBD1. CDR3 length: 17 amino acids. V lost 6 bases to trimming and J lost 4 bases; unmatched junction nucleotides: 10. CDR1 is MDHEN, CDR2 SYDVKM, per germline. The CDR3 DNA is TGTGCCAGCAGACGACAGGGGGTCTCTATTTATAATTCACCCCTCCACTTT. Its protein product is CASRRQGVSIYNSPLHF. The full variable domain, in which reference TRBV28 and TRBJ1-6 provide the parts outside the CDR3, is DVKVTQSSRYLVKRTGEKVFLECVQDMDHENMFWYRQDPGLGLRLIYFSYDVKMKEKGDIPEGYSVSREKKERFSLILESASTNQTSMYLCASRRQGVSIYNSPLHFGNGTRLTVT.

The J gene is TRBJ1-4, the V gene TRBV9; D possibly corresponds to TRBD1 (5 bases). The germline V gene has CDR1 SGDLS and CDR2 YYNGEE. Trimming removed 0 bases from V and 8 bases from J, with 14 bases in between. The CDR3 length is 15 residues. Here the CDR3 DNA reads TGTGCCAGCAGCGTAGGGGTGGGGCTCGGGGAAAAACTGTTTTTT. It encodes CASSVGVGLGEKLFF.

The chain is built from TRBV9 and TRBJ2-1; 13 bases fit TRBD2. The CDR3 loop spans 15 amino acids. The germline CDR1 and CDR2 sequences are SGDLS and YYNGEE. The trim removed 3 bases at V and 9 bases at J, leaving 6 bases unmatched. CDR3 residues: CASSATSGGAGEQFF. The CDR3 DNA reads TGTGCCAGCAGCGCTACTAGCGGGGGGGCGGGTGAGCAGTTCTTC.

The chain carries TRBV11-3 and TRBJ2-1; possible D gene TRBD2, 5 bases. Germline V gene data show CDR1 as SGHNT and CDR2 as YENEEA. V lost 5 bases and J lost 7, with 9 bases in between. This CDR3 has 12 amino acids. CDR3 loop: CASSRTGNEQFF. CDR3 nucleotides: TGTGCCAGCAGCCGTACGGGGAATGAGCAGTTCTTC.

The J gene is TRBJ1-2, the V gene TRBV28; 7 positions agree with TRBD1. The CDR3 extends over 14 amino acids. Germline trimming cut 6 bases from V and 0 bases from J; bases unmatched to any gene: 4. Germline CDR1 is MDHEN and CDR2 is SYDVKM. CDR3 sequence reads: CASRAQGSNYGYTF. The CDR3 nucleotides are TGTGCCAGCAGAGCACAGGGGTCTAACTATGGCTACACCTTC.

The V and J genes are TRBV12-5 and TRBJ2-5; 9 bases agree with TRBD1. From germline, CDR1 is LGHNT and CDR2 FRNRAP. V trimming: 6 bases; J trimming: 4 bases; junction bases outside the gene matches: 9. This CDR3 comprises 15 residues. DNA of the CDR3: TGTGCTAGTGGCCGGACAGGGGAGATGGGAGAGACCCAGTACTTC. This codes for CASGRTGEMGETQYF.

V usage is TRBV5-1 and J usage is TRBJ1-2, with no clear D. Trimming stripped 0 bases from V and 6 bases from J, with 18 bases between. This CDR3 comprises 16 residues. Germline V gene data show CDR1 as SGHRS and CDR2 as YFSETQ. CDR3 region: CASSLVGYGGSDGYTF. The CDR3 nucleotides are TGCGCCAGCAGCTTGGTTGGTTATGGAGGGTCGGATGGCTACACCTTC.

This sequence joins TRBV2 and TRBJ1-3; weak D call: TRBD1 (5 bases). The CDR3 sequence is 14 residues long. Trimming removed 2 bases from V and 0 bases from J, with 5 bases in between. Germline V gene data show CDR1 as SNHLY and CDR2 as FYNNEI. CDR3 sequence (DNA): TGTGCCAGCAGTGAAAGGGGCTCTGGAAACACCATATATTTT. This sequence encodes CASSERGSGNTIYF.

The chain has TRBV10-2 and TRBJ2-7; 8 bases are shared with TRBD2. The CDR3 sequence is 13 residues long. Germline loops: CDR1 WSHSY, CDR2 SAAADI. V dropped 6 bases and J dropped 2; count of bases not matched to a gene: 3. In nucleotides, the CDR3 is TGCGCCAGCAGGACGGGGGGGACCTACGAGCAGTACTTC. Amino acid sequence: CASRTGGTYEQYF.